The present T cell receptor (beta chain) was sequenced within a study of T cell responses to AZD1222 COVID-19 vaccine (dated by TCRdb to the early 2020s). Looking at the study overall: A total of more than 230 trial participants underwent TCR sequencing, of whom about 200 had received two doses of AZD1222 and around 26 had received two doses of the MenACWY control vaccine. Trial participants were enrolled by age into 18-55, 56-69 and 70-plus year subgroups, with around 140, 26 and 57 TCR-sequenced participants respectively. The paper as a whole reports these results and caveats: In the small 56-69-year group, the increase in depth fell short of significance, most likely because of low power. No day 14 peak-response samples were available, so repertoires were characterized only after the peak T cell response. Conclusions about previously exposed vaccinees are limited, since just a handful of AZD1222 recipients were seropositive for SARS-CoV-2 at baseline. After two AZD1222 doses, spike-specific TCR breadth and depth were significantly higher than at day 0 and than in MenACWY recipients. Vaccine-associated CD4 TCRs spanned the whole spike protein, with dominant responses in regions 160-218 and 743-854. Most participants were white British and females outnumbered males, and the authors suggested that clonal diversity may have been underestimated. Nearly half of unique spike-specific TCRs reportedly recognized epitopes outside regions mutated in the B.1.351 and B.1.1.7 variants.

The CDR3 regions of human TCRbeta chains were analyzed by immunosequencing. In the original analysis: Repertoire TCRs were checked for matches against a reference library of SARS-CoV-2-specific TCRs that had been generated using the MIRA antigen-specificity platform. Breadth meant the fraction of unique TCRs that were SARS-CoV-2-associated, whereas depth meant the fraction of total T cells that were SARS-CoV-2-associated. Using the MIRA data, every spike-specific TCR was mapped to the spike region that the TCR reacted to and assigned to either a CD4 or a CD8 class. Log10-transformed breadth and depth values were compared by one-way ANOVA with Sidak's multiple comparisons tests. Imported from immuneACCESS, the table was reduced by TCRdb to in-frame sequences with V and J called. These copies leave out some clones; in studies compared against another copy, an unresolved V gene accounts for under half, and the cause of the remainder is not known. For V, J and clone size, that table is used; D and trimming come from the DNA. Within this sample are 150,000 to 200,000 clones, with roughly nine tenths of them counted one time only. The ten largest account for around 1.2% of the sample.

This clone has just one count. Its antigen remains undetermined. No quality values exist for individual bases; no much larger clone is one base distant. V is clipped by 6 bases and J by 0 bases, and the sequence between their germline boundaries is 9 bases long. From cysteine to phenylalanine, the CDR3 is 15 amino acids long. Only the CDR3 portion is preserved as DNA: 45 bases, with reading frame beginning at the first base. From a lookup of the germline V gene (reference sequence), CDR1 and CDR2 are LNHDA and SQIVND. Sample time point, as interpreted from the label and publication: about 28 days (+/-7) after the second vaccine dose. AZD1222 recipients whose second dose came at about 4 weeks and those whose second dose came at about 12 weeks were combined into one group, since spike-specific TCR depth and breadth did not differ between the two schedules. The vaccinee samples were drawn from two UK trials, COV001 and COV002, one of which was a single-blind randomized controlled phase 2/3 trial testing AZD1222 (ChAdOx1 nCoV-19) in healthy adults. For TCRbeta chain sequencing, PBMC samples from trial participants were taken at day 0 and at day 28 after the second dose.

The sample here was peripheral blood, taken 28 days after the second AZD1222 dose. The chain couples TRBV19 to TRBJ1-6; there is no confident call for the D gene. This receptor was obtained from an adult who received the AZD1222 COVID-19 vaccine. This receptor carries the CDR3 CASSEQSSYNSPLHF. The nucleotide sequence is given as TGTGCCAGTAGCGAGCAGAGCTCCTATAATTCACCCCTCCACTTT.